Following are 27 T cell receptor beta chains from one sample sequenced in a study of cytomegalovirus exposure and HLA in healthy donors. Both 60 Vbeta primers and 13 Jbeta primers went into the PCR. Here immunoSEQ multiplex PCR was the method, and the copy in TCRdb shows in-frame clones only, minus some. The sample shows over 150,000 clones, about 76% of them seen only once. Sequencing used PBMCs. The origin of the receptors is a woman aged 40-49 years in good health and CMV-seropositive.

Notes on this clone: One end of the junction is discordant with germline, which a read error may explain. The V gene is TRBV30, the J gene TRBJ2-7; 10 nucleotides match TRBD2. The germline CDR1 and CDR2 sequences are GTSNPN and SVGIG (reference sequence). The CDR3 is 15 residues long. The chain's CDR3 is CAWRLAGADSYKQYF. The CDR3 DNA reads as TGTGCCTGGAGGCTAGCGGGGGCCGACTCCTACAAGCAGTACTTC.

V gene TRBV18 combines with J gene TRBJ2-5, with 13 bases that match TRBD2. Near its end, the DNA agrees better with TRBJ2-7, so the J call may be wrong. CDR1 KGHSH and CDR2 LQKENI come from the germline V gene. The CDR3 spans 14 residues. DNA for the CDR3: TGTGCCAGCTCAGCCGGGACTAGCGGGACCGAGCAGTACTTC. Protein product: CASSAGTSGTEQYF.

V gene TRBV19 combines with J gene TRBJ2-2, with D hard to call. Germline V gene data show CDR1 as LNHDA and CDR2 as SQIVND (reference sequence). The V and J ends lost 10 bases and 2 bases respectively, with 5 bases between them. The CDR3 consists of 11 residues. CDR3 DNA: TGTGCCACCTACAACACCGGGGAGCTGTTTTTT. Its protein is CATYNTGELFF. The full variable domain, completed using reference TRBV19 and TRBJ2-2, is DGGITQSPKYLFRKEGQNVTLSCEQNLNHDAMYWYRQDPGQGLRLIYYSQIVNDFQKGDIAEGYSVSREKKESFPLTVTSAQKNPTAFYLCATYNTGELFFGEGSRLTVL.

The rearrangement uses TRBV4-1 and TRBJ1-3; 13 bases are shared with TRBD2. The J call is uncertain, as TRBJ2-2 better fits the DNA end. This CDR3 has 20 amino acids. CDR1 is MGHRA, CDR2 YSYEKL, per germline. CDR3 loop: CASSQGFPGLAGMNTGELFF. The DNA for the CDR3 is TGCGCCAGCAGCCAAGGGTTTCCGGGACTAGCGGGGATGAACACCGGGGAGCTGTTTTTT.

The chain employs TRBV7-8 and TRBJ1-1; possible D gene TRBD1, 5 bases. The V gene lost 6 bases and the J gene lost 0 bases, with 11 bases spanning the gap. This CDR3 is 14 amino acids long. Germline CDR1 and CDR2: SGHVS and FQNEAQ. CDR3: CASRGGALNTEAFF. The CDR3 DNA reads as TGTGCCAGCAGGGGAGGGGCTCTGAACACTGAAGCTTTCTTT.

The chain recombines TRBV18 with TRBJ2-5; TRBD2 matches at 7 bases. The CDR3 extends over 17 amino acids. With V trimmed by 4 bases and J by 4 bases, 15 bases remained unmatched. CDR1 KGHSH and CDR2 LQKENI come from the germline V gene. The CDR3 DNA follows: TGTGCCAGCTCACTACTACCTGGCGGGAGTAGTTTAGAGACCCAGTACTTC. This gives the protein CASSLLPGGSSLETQYF.

The DNA of the CDR3 is TGTGCCAGCAGTGAAAGAGGACAGGGTACCGTAAAGGGCACTGAAGCTTTCTTT. Encoded protein: CASSERGQGTVKGTEAFF. V usage is TRBV6-1 and J usage is TRBJ1-1, with 8 bases identical to TRBD1. The CDR3 runs 18 residues. V was pared by 2 bases and J by 4 bases, with 15 bases of the junction left unmatched. Germline V gene data show CDR1 as MNHNS and CDR2 as SASEGT.

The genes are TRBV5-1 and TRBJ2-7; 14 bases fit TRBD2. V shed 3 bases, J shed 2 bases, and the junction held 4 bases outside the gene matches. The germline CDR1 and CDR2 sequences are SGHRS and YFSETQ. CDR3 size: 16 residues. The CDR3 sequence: CASSSPGLAGAYEQYF. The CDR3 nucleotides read TGCGCCAGCAGCTCACCGGGACTAGCGGGGGCCTACGAGCAGTACTTC.

The CDR3 protein is CASSLSQRGARETQYF. CDR3 coding DNA: TGTGCCAGCAGCTTAAGCCAGCGGGGGGCGAGAGAGACCCAGTACTTC. The chain has TRBV11-2 and TRBJ2-5; 9 bases line up with TRBD2. The CDR3 length is 16 residues. Germline CDR1 reads SGHAT; CDR2 reads FQNNGV. V lost 2 bases to trimming and J lost 4 bases; unmatched junction nucleotides: 8.

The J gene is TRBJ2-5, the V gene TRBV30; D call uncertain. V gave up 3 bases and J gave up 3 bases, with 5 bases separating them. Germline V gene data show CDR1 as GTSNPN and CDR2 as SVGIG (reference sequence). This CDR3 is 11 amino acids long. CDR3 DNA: TGTGCCTGGAGGAGTGAAGAGACCCAGTACTTC. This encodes CAWRSEETQYF.

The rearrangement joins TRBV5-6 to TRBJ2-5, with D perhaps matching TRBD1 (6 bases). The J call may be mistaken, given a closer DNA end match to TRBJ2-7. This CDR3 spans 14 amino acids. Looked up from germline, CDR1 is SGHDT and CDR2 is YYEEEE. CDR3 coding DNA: TGTGCCAGCAGCTTGGCAGGGGTTGATCACGAGCAGTACTTC. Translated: CASSLAGVDHEQYF.

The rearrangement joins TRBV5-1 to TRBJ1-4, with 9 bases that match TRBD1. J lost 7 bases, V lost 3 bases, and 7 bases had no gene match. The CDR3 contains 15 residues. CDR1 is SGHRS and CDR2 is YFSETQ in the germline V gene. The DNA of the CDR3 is TGCGCCAGCAGCTCTGGTGGGACAGGGACTGAAAAACTGTTTTTT. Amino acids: CASSSGGTGTEKLFF.

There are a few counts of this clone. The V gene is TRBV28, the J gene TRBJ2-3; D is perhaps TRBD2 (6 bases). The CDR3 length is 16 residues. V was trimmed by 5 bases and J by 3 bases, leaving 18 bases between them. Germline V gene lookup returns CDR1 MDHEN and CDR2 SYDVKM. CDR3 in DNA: TGTGCCAGCAGTCCTGTGGGAGCGGGCGGGACAGATACGCAGTATTTT. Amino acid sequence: CASSPVGAGGTDTQYF.

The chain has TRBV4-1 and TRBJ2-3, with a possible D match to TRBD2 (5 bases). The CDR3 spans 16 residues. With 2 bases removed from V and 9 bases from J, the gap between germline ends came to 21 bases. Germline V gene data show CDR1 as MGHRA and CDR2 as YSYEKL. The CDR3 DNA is TGCGCCAGCAGCCAAATGGACTCGGTCCAATCGGGGACGCAGTATTTT. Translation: CASSQMDSVQSGTQYF.

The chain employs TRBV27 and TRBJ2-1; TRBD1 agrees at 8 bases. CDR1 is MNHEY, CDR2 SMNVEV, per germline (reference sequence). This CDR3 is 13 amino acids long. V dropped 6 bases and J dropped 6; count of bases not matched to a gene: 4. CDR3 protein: CASRRQGRNEQFF. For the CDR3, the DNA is TGTGCCAGCAGGAGACAGGGGCGCAATGAGCAGTTCTTC.

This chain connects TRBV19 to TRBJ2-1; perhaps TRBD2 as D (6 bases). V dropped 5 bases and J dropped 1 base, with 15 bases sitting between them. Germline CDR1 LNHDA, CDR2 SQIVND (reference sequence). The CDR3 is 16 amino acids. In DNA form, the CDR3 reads TGTGCCAGTAGTCCCCGTGGGGGGTCTTCCTACAATGAGCAGTTCTTC. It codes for CASSPRGGSSYNEQFF.

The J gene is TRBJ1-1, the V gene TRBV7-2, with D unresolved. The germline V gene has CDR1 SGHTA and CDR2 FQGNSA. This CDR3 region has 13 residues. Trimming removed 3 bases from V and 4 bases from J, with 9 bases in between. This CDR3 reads CASSFGEGTEAFF. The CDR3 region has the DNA TGTGCCAGCAGCTTCGGGGAGGGCACTGAAGCTTTCTTT.

CDR3 protein: CASSQEYSGGTDTQYF. In nucleotides, the CDR3 is TGCGCCAGCAGCCAAGAATACAGCGGGGGGACAGATACGCAGTATTTT. V is TRBV4-3 and J is TRBJ2-3; 9 positions agree with TRBD2. From germline, CDR1 is LGHNA and CDR2 YSLEER. This CDR3 comprises 16 residues. V gave up 0 bases and J gave up 3 bases; unmatched junction bases: 4.

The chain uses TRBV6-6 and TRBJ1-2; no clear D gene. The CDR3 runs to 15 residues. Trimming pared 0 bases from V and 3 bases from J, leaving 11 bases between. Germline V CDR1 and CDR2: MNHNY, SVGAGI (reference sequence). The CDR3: CASSYSGGSDYGYTF. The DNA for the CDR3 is TGTGCCAGCAGTTACTCGGGAGGAAGTGACTATGGCTACACCTTC.

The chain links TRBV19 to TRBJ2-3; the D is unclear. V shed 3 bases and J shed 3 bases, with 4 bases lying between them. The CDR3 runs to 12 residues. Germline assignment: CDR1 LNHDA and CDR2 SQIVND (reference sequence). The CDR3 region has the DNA TGTGCCAGTAGTATCGGGACAGATACGCAGTATTTT. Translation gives CASSIGTDTQYF.

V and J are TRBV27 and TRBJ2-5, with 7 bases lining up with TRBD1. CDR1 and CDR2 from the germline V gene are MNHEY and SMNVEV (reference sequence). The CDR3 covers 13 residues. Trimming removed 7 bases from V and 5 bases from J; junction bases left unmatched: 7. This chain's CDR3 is CASNIGGRETQYF. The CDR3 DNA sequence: TGTGCCAGCAACATAGGGGGCAGGGAGACCCAGTACTTC.

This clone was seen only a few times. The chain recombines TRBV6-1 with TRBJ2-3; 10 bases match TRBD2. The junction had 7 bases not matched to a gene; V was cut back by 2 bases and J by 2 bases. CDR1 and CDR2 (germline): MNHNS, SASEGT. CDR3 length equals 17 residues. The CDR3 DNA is TGTGCCAGCAGTGAAAAGGTAGCGGGGGGTTACACAGATACGCAGTATTTT. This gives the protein CASSEKVAGGYTDTQYF.

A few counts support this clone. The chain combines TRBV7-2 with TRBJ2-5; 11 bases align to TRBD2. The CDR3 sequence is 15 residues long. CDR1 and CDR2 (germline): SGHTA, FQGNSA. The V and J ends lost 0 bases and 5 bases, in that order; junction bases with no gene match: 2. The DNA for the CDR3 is TGTGCCAGCAGCTTAGCGCTAGCGGGGGGTGAGACCCAGTACTTC. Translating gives CASSLALAGGETQYF.

CDR3 protein: CASSAGGTNEKLFF. The CDR3 bases are TGTGCCAGCAGTGCGGGGGGAACTAATGAAAAACTGTTTTTT. The chain recombines TRBV6-5 with TRBJ1-4; TRBD1 is a possible D gene (5 bases). The CDR3 extends over 14 amino acids. Deletions cut 5 bases from V and 1 base from J, with 8 bases between. CDR1 and CDR2 (germline): MNHEY, SVGAGI.

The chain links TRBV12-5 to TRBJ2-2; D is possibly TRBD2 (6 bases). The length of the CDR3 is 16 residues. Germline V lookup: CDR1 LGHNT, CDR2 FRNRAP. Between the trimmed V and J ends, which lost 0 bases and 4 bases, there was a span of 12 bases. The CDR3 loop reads CASGLVTGSPTGELFF. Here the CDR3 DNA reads TGTGCTAGTGGTTTGGTAACCGGGAGTCCCACCGGGGAGCTGTTTTTT.

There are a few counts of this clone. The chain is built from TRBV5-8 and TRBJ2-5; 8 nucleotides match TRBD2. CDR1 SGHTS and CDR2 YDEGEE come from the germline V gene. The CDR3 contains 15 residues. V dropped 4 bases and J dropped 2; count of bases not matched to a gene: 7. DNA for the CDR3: TGTGCCAGCAGCGCCGGGACTAGAGCTCAAGAGACCCAGTACTTC. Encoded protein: CASSAGTRAQETQYF.

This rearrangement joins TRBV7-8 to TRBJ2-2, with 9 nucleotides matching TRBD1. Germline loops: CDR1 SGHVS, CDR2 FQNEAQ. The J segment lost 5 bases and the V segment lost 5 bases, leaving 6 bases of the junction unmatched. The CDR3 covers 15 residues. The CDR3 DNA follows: TGTGCCAGCAGCCCACAGGGGGCAGGAACCGGGGAGCTGTTTTTT. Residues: CASSPQGAGTGELFF.